Here is one TCR beta chain with its context. Its antigen is unidentified. The source of the sample is a study of cytomegalovirus exposure and HLA in healthy donors. The study, taken as a whole, reports: Equally common other TCR beta chains were less clonally expanded than HLA-associated ones, a later analysis found. Versus the approximately 720-donor mean, an Asian-associated ancestry cluster reportedly showed fewer N-insertions in a later analysis. When analyzed later, a missense DCLRE1C variant was found to be linked to TCR beta V- and J-gene trimming.

The CDR3 length is 15 residues. V gave up 0 bases and J gave up 7 bases; unmatched junction bases: 6. Germline CDR1 is LGHNA and CDR2 is YSLEER. The PCR made use of 60 Vbeta and 13 Jbeta primers. Assay: immunoSEQ multiplex PCR; the TCRdb copy retains only in-frame clones and omits some. This table holds around 150,000 clones. V and J are TRBV4-3 and TRBJ1-5; 7 nucleotides line up with TRBD1. The sequenced sample consisted of PBMCs. The source is a man in his forties in good health and CMV-seronegative. The CDR3 loop reads CASSQDRGQVQPQHF. In DNA form, the CDR3 reads TGCGCCAGCAGCCAAGATAGGGGGCAGGTACAGCCCCAGCATTTT.